The text below deals with one TCR beta chain. This record comes from a study of blood T cell repertoires in COVID-19. This CDR3 has 15 residues. V lost 7 bases, J lost 10 bases, and 14 bases stayed unmatched. Germline loops: CDR1 LNHDA, CDR2 SQIVND (reference sequence). TCRdb's copy holds only in-frame clones and misses some; the assay was immunoSEQ multiplex PCR. The profile shows approximately 66,000 clones, around nine tenths of them singletons. This sequence originates from a woman aged 50 to 60 with active or convalescent COVID-19. Specimen: peripheral blood. This chain links TRBV19 with TRBJ2-1; TRBD1 agrees at 9 bases. The CDR3 region is CASTPRAGQGAEQFF. In DNA form, the CDR3 reads TGTGCCAGTACCCCTAGGGCGGGACAGGGTGCCGAGCAGTTCTTC.